Below, 24 T cell receptor beta chains from the same sample are listed, as sequenced in a study of memory CD4+ T cells and cytomegalovirus serostatus. Single viable CD3+CD4+CD8-CD45RO+ cells were sorted as the memory CD4+ T cells. Clones were read by immunoSEQ multiplex PCR, and TCRdb kept only the in-frame ones, dropping some. The data hold about 44,000 clones, with less than 85% observed a single time. The sample taken for sequencing was memory CD4+ T cells from blood. The receptor source for this set is an adult in good health and CMV-seronegative.

The chain combines TRBV4-1 with TRBJ1-4, with no clear D. The germline V gene has CDR1 MGHRA and CDR2 YSYEKL. Trimming shortened V by 5 bases and J by 6 bases, and 16 bases separated the two germline ends. The CDR3 consists of 15 residues. The CDR3 loop is CASSRLNQVDEKLFF. DNA of the CDR3: TGCGCCAGCAGCAGACTCAATCAAGTGGATGAAAAACTGTTTTTT.

By sample share, this clone is medium-sized. V gene TRBV27 combines with J gene TRBJ1-2; D is perhaps TRBD1 (6 bases). Trimming cost V 1 base and J 7 bases, with 13 bases left between them. Per the germline V gene, CDR1 is MNHEY and CDR2 is SMNVEV (reference sequence). This CDR3 has 14 residues. This CDR3 reads CASSLLGGVSGYTF. Written as DNA, the CDR3 is TGTGCCAGCAGTTTATTAGGGGGGGTGAGTGGCTACACCTTC.

The V call is TRBV30, the J call TRBJ2-7; 10 bases are shared with TRBD1. Germline CDR1 GTSNPN, CDR2 SVGIG (reference sequence). This CDR3 spans 15 amino acids. V shed 6 bases, J shed 7 bases, and the junction held 15 bases outside the gene matches. The CDR3 region is CACNSRQGASGEQYF. The CDR3, as DNA: TGTGCCTGCAATTCTCGACAGGGGGCTTCAGGGGAGCAGTACTTC.

The chain joins TRBV7-9 to TRBJ2-5; TRBD2 agrees at 8 bases. CDR3 size: 14 residues. The junction had 3 bases not matched to a gene; V was cut back by 5 bases and J by 1 base. CDR1 is SEHNR and CDR2 is FQNEAQ in the germline V gene (reference sequence). The CDR3 nucleotides read TGTGCCAGCAGCCAACTAGCGGCCCAAGAGACCCAGTACTTC. This translates into CASSQLAAQETQYF.

This clone was seen more than once but under ten times. V usage is TRBV19 and J usage is TRBJ2-2; D is perhaps TRBD2 (5 bases). The germline V gene has CDR1 LNHDA and CDR2 SQIVND (reference sequence). The CDR3 consists of 13 residues. Trimming took off 5 bases at V and 4 bases at J, with 8 bases between the two ends. The CDR3: CASSRLATGELFF. The CDR3, as DNA: TGTGCCAGTAGTCGCCTAGCCACCGGGGAGCTGTTTTTT. Filled out from reference TRBV19 and TRBJ2-2, the complete variable domain reads DGGITQSPKYLFRKEGQNVTLSCEQNLNHDAMYWYRQDPGQGLRLIYYSQIVNDFQKGDIAEGYSVSREKKESFPLTVTSAQKNPTAFYLCASSRLATGELFFGEGSRLTVL.

The chain couples TRBV7-8 to TRBJ2-5, with D uncertain. V lost 5 bases to trimming and J lost 1 base, with 11 bases between them. This CDR3 is 14 amino acids long. Germline CDR1 reads SGHVS; CDR2 reads FQNEAQ. The DNA for the CDR3 is TGTGCCAGCAGCCGCGGACGGATCCAAGAGACCCAGTACTTC. Amino acids: CASSRGRIQETQYF.

The chain combines TRBV7-9 with TRBJ1-1; TRBD1 matches at 7 bases. V lost 5 bases, J lost 11 bases, and 14 bases stayed unmatched. Germline CDR1 is SEHNR and CDR2 is FQNEAQ (reference sequence). The CDR3 loop spans 14 amino acids. The chain's CDR3 is CASSHDFGTEAAFF. The CDR3 coding sequence is TGTGCCAGCAGCCATGACTTCGGGACAGAGGCGGCTTTCTTT.

The chain links TRBV6-5 to TRBJ1-2, with TRBD1 identical over 9 bases. Germline V gene data show CDR1 as MNHEY and CDR2 as SVGAGI. The CDR3 consists of 15 residues. Trimming took 4 bases from V and 3 from J; bases not matched to a gene: 6. The CDR3 here is CASSSTDRGHYGYTF. CDR3 nucleotides: TGTGCCAGCAGTTCAACGGACAGGGGTCACTATGGCTACACCTTC.

This chain connects TRBV2 to TRBJ2-5; tentatively, D is TRBD1 (7 bases). CDR1 is SNHLY, CDR2 FYNNEI, per germline. CDR3 length: 12 residues. V dropped 8 bases and J dropped 5 bases, with 12 bases sitting between them. In DNA form, the CDR3 reads TGTGCCAGCGGACAGGAGGGGGAGACCCAGTACTTC. Translated, it gives CASGQEGETQYF.

The chain has TRBV5-4 and TRBJ1-1; 9 nucleotides align to TRBD1. Looked up from germline, CDR1 is SGHNT and CDR2 is YYREEE (reference sequence). CDR3 length: 15 residues. The J segment lost 1 base and the V segment lost 4 bases, leaving 5 bases of the junction unmatched. This CDR3 is CASSPNRGPNTEAFF. In nucleotides, the CDR3 is TGTGCCAGCAGCCCGAACAGGGGGCCGAACACTGAAGCTTTCTTT.

This chain links TRBV28 with TRBJ1-2, with 7 positions matching TRBD1. V lost 2 bases, J lost 4 bases, and 4 bases stayed unmatched. CDR3 length: 14 residues. The germline CDR1 and CDR2 sequences are MDHEN and SYDVKM. CDR3 residues: CASSLPGGGYGYTF. The CDR3 region has the DNA TGTGCCAGCAGTTTACCAGGGGGTGGCTATGGCTACACCTTC.

This chain connects TRBV14 to TRBJ2-7; possible D gene TRBD2, 5 bases. The CDR3 has 12 amino acids. V was pared by 1 base and J by 4 bases, with 5 bases between. Germline CDR1 SGHDN, CDR2 FVKESK. CDR3 in amino acids: CASSQGRYEQYF. Here the CDR3 DNA reads TGTGCCAGCAGCCAAGGGAGGTACGAGCAGTACTTC.

In DNA form, the CDR3 reads TGTGCCAGTAGTACTACGACAGGGTCCTATAATTCACCCCTCCACTTT. Translation: CASSTTTGSYNSPLHF. The genes are TRBV19 and TRBJ1-6; 7 bases align to TRBD1. Trimming took 4 bases from V and 1 from J; bases not matched to a gene: 4. This CDR3 is built from 16 residues. The V gene's germline CDR1 is LNHDA and CDR2 SQIVND (reference sequence).

The rearrangement links TRBV18 to TRBJ2-7, with 7 bases aligning to TRBD1. After removal of 6 bases from V and 3 bases from J, the junction contained 8 bases not matched to a gene. This CDR3 is 14 amino acids long. The germline V gene has CDR1 KGHSH and CDR2 LQKENI. This CDR3 is CASSSTGRNYEQYF. The CDR3 DNA is TGTGCCAGCTCGTCGACAGGGCGAAACTACGAGCAGTACTTC.

The chain uses TRBV11-3 and TRBJ2-1; D gene ambiguous. V lost 2 bases to trimming and J lost 9 bases, with 11 bases between them. CDR3 length: 13 residues. From germline, CDR1 is SGHNT and CDR2 YENEEA. The CDR3 protein is CASSLNQIGEQFF. The CDR3 DNA is TGTGCCAGCAGCTTAAACCAAATCGGTGAGCAGTTCTTC. Drawing the rest from reference TRBV11-3 and TRBJ2-1, the complete variable domain is EAGVVQSPRYKIIEKKQPVAFWCNPISGHNTLYWYLQNLGQGPELLIRYENEEAVDDSQLPKDRFSAERLKGVDSTLKIQPAELGDSAVYLCASSLNQIGEQFFGPGTRLTVL.

J is TRBJ1-2 and V is TRBV2; D is undetermined. The germline CDR1 and CDR2 sequences are SNHLY and FYNNEI. V lost 0 bases and J 7 bases, leaving 15 bases between the germline ends. The CDR3 sequence is 15 residues long. This chain's CDR3 is CASSEARTASVGYTF. The CDR3 DNA is TGTGCCAGCAGTGAAGCTAGGACGGCCTCTGTTGGCTACACCTTC.

The chain combines TRBV12-5 with TRBJ2-1, with 7 bases matching TRBD2. This CDR3 comprises 14 residues. Germline values: CDR1 LGHNT, CDR2 FRNRAP. V shed 7 bases and J 7 bases; nucleotides not matched to a gene: 10. CDR3 sequence reads: CASVNSPGGNEQFF. CDR3 sequence (DNA): TGTGCTAGTGTCAATTCACCCGGGGGGAATGAGCAGTTCTTC.

The chain links TRBV5-1 to TRBJ2-3; possibly TRBD2 for D (6 bases). The V and J ends lost 2 bases and 5 bases respectively, with 15 bases between them. The CDR3 runs to 15 residues. Germline-derived CDR1 and CDR2 are SGHRS and YFSETQ. The CDR3 nucleotides read TGCGCCAGCAGCTTATACGGGGGTTACGGAGATACGCAGTATTTT. This codes for CASSLYGGYGDTQYF.

V usage is TRBV5-1 and J usage is TRBJ2-2; D uncertain. V lost 8 bases, J lost 3 bases, and 14 bases lay in between. Looked up from germline, CDR1 is SGHRS and CDR2 is YFSETQ. This CDR3 has 14 residues. The CDR3 sequence: CASVVDGYTGELFF. The CDR3 DNA follows: TGCGCCAGTGTAGTGGACGGGTACACCGGGGAGCTGTTTTTT.

V gene TRBV18 combines with J gene TRBJ1-6, with D maybe TRBD1 (5 bases). Trimming stripped 3 bases from V and 0 bases from J, with 12 bases between. Germline lookup yields CDR1 KGHSH and CDR2 LQKENI. CDR3 size: 17 residues. CDR3 DNA sequence: TGTGCCAGCTCACCGAGGGGCAGAAGCTCCTATAATTCACCCCTCCACTTT. Its translation: CASSPRGRSSYNSPLHF. The full variable domain, its missing parts supplied by reference TRBV18 and TRBJ1-6, is NAGVMQNPRHLVRRRGQEARLRCSPMKGHSHVYWYRQLPEEGLKFMVYLQKENIIDESGMPKERFSAEFPKEGPSILRIQQVVRGDSAAYFCASSPRGRSSYNSPLHFGNGTRLTVT.

V gene TRBV25-1 combines with J gene TRBJ1-2; 10 nucleotides line up with TRBD1. The CDR3 sequence is 14 residues long. The germline CDR1 and CDR2 sequences are MGHDK and SYGVNS. The V segment lost 4 bases and the J segment 4 bases; nucleotides outside the gene matches: 3. CDR3 DNA sequence: TGTGCCAGCAGTGCCTGGGACAGGGGCTATGGCTACACCTTC. Protein: CASSAWDRGYGYTF.

The chain joins TRBV2 to TRBJ2-2, with a possible D match to TRBD2 (7 bases). The CDR3 totals 14 residues. CDR1 is SNHLY and CDR2 is FYNNEI in the germline V gene. Trimming took 8 bases from V and 0 from J, leaving 10 bases between them. The chain's CDR3 is CASQGGANTGELFF. CDR3 nucleotides: TGTGCCAGCCAAGGGGGGGCGAACACCGGGGAGCTGTTTTTT.

The CDR3 region has the DNA TGTGCCAGCAGCGTGGGCTCGGACGCGACCCAGTACTTC. Protein product: CASSVGSDATQYF. This sequence joins TRBV5-6 and TRBJ2-5; D gene unclear. This CDR3 comprises 13 residues. Germline lookup yields CDR1 SGHDT and CDR2 YYEEEE. Trimming cost V 4 bases and J 7 bases, with 14 bases left between them.

The chain joins TRBV7-9 to TRBJ1-2; D not resolved. Germline CDR1 is SEHNR and CDR2 is FQNEAQ (reference sequence). V shed 1 base and J shed 7 bases, with 13 bases lying between them. The CDR3 totals 14 residues. CDR3 sequence reads: CASSLGGLGSGYTF. The CDR3 DNA reads as TGTGCCAGCAGCTTAGGTGGCCTGGGGAGTGGCTACACCTTC.